These T cell receptor beta chains were read from a single sample in a study of blood T cell repertoires in COVID-19. Data came from immunoSEQ multiplex PCR; TCRdb stores just in-frame clones and leaves some out. The sample includes around 260,000 clones, more than 85% of them seen just once. Sample: peripheral blood. The receptors come from a person aged 18-35 years with COVID-19, enrolled during active disease. CDR3s leave out the opening cysteine and the closing phenylalanine or tryptophan. Fields, in order: clone size, CDR3 length, J gene, V gene, CDR3 protein. Some rows mark clone size as missing; the rest say once, few, many or name a class of expanded clone.

-	10	TRBJ2-1	TRBV5-1	ASRWGDNEQF
-	13	TRBJ2-1	TRBV11-3	ASSSGGLAVNEQF
-	10	TRBJ1-2	TRBV27	ASSHDTEGYT
-	14	TRBJ2-7	TRBV28	ATMSIFGGSAYEQY
-	10	TRBJ2-7	TRBV11-2	ASSYQGYEQY
-	13	TRBJ2-2	TRBV5-1	ASSTRTGETGELF
-	10	TRBJ1-2	TRBV5-1	ASSLGGSGYT
once	16	TRBJ2-7	TRBV3-1/TRBV3-2	ASSQVCAGGASSYEQY
-	14	TRBJ2-1	TRBV29-1	SVEKGTGQTYNEQF
-	11	TRBJ2-1	TRBV29-1	SVEETGGYEQF
-	16	TRBJ2-3	TRBV23-1	ASSQSRIAGDQRDTQY
-	8	TRBJ2-7	TRBV28	ASGASEQY
-	13	TRBJ2-7	TRBV27	ASSLAGQVFDEQY
-	11	TRBJ2-3	TRBV24-1	ATAGVNSGTQY
-	12	TRBJ2-5	TRBV5-6	ASSLGRPAGTQY
-	11	TRBJ2-7	TRBV12-3/TRBV12-4	ASSLSLGDEQY
-	14	TRBJ2-3	TRBV19	ASSFSSGRATDTQY
-	15	TRBJ1-5	TRBV4-1	ASSQASGAFSNQPQH
-	12	TRBJ2-2	TRBV5-5	ASSFSQGNGELF
-	11	TRBJ2-7	TRBV5-1	ASSVLQGHEQY
-	14	TRBJ2-1	TRBV27	ASSPLAGTGYNEQF
-	12	TRBJ1-1	TRBV3-1/TRBV3-2	ASSQAGGRTEAF
-	12	TRBJ2-7	TRBV6-6	ASRPQGATYEQY
-	9	TRBJ1-1	TRBV30	AWSVNREAF
-	11	TRBJ2-2	TRBV5-1	ASRRAGTGELF
-	14	TRBJ2-3	TRBV24-1	ATSDLGAGVTDTQY
-	11	TRBJ2-2	TRBV2	ASSEIAVGELF
-	14	TRBJ2-1	TRBV12-5	ASGLRLAGGNREQF
-	14	TRBJ2-3	TRBV28	ASSFDSGRIRDTQY
-	12	TRBJ2-1	TRBV19	ASRETGLLNEQF
few	10	TRBJ1-1	TRBV6-2/TRBV6-3	ASSPVNTEAF
-	14	TRBJ2-1	TRBV2	ASSRDRVRGDNEQF
-	13	TRBJ2-1	TRBV5-1	ASSGVAGGHNEQF
-	9	TRBJ2-5	TRBV30	AWSKSISQY
-	13	TRBJ2-1	TRBV6-2/TRBV6-3	ASSYSTHRGNEQF
-	11	TRBJ2-7	TRBV7-7	ASSLETGGEQY
-	13	TRBJ2-7	TRBV3-1/TRBV3-2	ASSQGLATAYEQY
-	15	TRBJ2-4	TRBV7-8	ASSFLGTGLTKNIQY
-	13	TRBJ1-4	TRBV5-1	ASSLGQGGNEKLF
few	13	TRBJ1-1	TRBV19	ASSIGEASATEAF
-	12	TRBJ2-2	TRBV12-5	ASGRARNPGELF
-	14	TRBJ2-6	TRBV5-1	ASSLVQGAGANVLT
-	14	TRBJ2-5	TRBV4-3	ASSQDRLGGQETQY
-	12	TRBJ1-5	TRBV27	ASSLVAANQPQH
once	12	TRBJ1-2	TRBV21-1	ASSKVQRHYGYT
few	12	TRBJ1-2	TRBV29-1	SVLTAVQNYGYT
-	13	TRBJ2-1	TRBV6-2/TRBV6-3	ASSRQAGGPLEQF
-	13	TRBJ2-2	TRBV14	ASSLRQGPAGELF
-	11	TRBJ2-3	TRBV27	ASSSSGDDTQY
-	14	TRBJ2-1	TRBV30	AWSVRLAGADNEQF
-	10	TRBJ2-1	TRBV7-9	ASSKTNNEQF
-	13	TRBJ2-1	TRBV7-2	ASRRTSDSYNEQF
once	16	TRBJ2-7	TRBV11-2	ASSLVPLPGLAGGGQY
once	12	TRBJ2-5	TRBV6-5	ASSYGLAGETQY
-	13	TRBJ2-1	TRBV13	ASSLAGQGGDEQF